A selection of T cell receptor beta chains follows, all from one sample in a study of T cell changes during pregnancy in multiple sclerosis. The method was immunoSEQ multiplex PCR; TCRdb's version includes in-frame clones alone and lacks a portion of them. This repertoire shows some 95,000 clones, around 92% found once; its top ten account for about 2.7%. Sequenced here: peripheral blood, sampled in the first trimester of pregnancy. Receptors were obtained from a female donor with multiple sclerosis, enrolled in a pregnancy study. Both conserved end residues are part of each CDR3. D genes are given only for firm matches. The listing skips clone size in some rows; elsewhere it reads once, few, many or a size class.

D	size	J	length	V	DNA	CDR3
TRBD2	.	TRBJ2-5	15	TRBV5-4	TGTGCCAGCAGTCGTCGACTAGCGTCCCAAGAGACCCAGTACTTC	CASSRRLASQETQYF
TRBD2	.	TRBJ2-7	19	TRBV9	TGTGCCAGCAGCGTACGCGGGACTAGCGGGCGGTGGGACTCCTACGAGCAGTACTTC	CASSVRGTSGRWDSYEQYF
TRBD2	.	TRBJ2-1	17	TRBV7-9	TGTGCCAGCAGCTTAGGGAAAGCGGGAGGGCCCGGCAATGAGCAGTTCTTC	CASSLGKAGGPGNEQFF
TRBD2	.	TRBJ2-7	13	TRBV10-3	TGTGCCATCAGTGCCGGGACTAACTACGAGCAGTACTTC	CAISAGTNYEQYF
.	.	TRBJ2-3	13	TRBV7-2	TGTGCCAGCAGCTTGCAGGTCCAAGATACGCAGTATTTT	CASSLQVQDTQYF
TRBD1	.	TRBJ1-5	17	TRBV5-8	TGTGCCAGCAGCTTGTTTAAGGGACAGGGGGTTGGACAGCCCCAGCATTTT	CASSLFKGQGVGQPQHF
TRBD1	.	TRBJ2-1	14	TRBV2	TGTGCCAGCAGTGTCGGACAGGTTTACAATGAGCAGTTCTTC	CASSVGQVYNEQFF
TRBD1	.	TRBJ2-7	16	TRBV27	TGTGCCAGCAGTAGATATGGACAGGGGAGCTCCTACGAGCAGTACTTC	CASSRYGQGSSYEQYF
.	.	TRBJ2-7	13	TRBV7-6	TGTGCCAGCAGCTTAGCTCAACAGGGCGAGCAGTACTTC	CASSLAQQGEQYF
.	.	TRBJ2-1	13	TRBV7-3	TGTGCCAGCAGCTCTCTCCCTTACAATGAGCAGTTCTTC	CASSSLPYNEQFF
.	.	TRBJ1-1	15	TRBV19	TGTGCCAGTAGTACTACACAGCTTTTTAACACTGAAGCTTTCTTT	CASSTTQLFNTEAFF
TRBD1	.	TRBJ1-2	13	TRBV7-6	TGTGCCAGCAGCAAGGGACAGGGGTGGGGCTACACCTTC	CASSKGQGWGYTF
TRBD2	.	TRBJ2-1	15	TRBV5-1	TGCGCCAGCAGCCTAAGCGGGAGGGCCTACAATGAGCAGTTCTTC	CASSLSGRAYNEQFF
TRBD2	.	TRBJ2-1	14	TRBV19	TGTGCCAGTAGGACCTCCGGGACTAGCGACAAGCAGTTCTTC	CASRTSGTSDKQFF
TRBD2	few	TRBJ2-3	15	TRBV9	TGTGCCAGCAGCACCCGAGCGGGGGGCACAGATACGCAGTATTTT	CASSTRAGGTDTQYF
.	once	TRBJ1-1	12	TRBV27	TGTGCCAGCTCCACGGGGGGGAGAGAAGCTTTCTTT	CASSTGGREAFF
.	.	TRBJ1-5	13	TRBV7-2	TGTGCCAGCAGGCAAGCGGGGAATCAGCCCCAGCATTTT	CASRQAGNQPQHF
.	.	TRBJ2-3	16	TRBV15	TGTGCCACCAGCAGAGAGGCCAGTATCCCCTCCGAAACGCAGTATTTT	CATSREASIPSETQYF
TRBD1	few	TRBJ1-1	16	TRBV5-1	TGCGCCAGCAGCCGGGACAGCGGAATTATTGGGACTGAAGCTTTCTTT	CASSRDSGIIGTEAFF
TRBD1	.	TRBJ1-3	18	TRBV5-6	TGTGCCAGCAGCCCCCGGGACAGGGGACCATCCTCTGGAAACACCATATATTTT	CASSPRDRGPSSGNTIYF
TRBD2	.	TRBJ2-7	16	TRBV27	TGTGCCAGCAGGGGGGGAGCGGGAGGGCCGTACCACGAGCAGTACTTC	CASRGGAGGPYHEQYF
TRBD2	.	TRBJ2-1	16	TRBV4-1	TGCGCCAGCAGACAAGCCGCTAGCGGGAGTTTTAATGAGCAGTTCTTC	CASRQAASGSFNEQFF
.	.	TRBJ2-3	15	TRBV7-8	TGTGCCAGCAGCTCCCGACTGGGGGCCACAGATACGCAGTATTTT	CASSSRLGATDTQYF
TRBD2	.	TRBJ2-7	15	TRBV11-1	TGTGCCAGCAGCTCCGGTCCTAGCGGGAGCTACGAGCAGTACTTC	CASSSGPSGSYEQYF
TRBD2	.	TRBJ2-7	14	TRBV28	TGTGCCAGCAGTGGCTTCTGGGGGGAGGGCGAGCAGTACTTC	CASSGFWGEGEQYF
.	.	TRBJ1-3	15	TRBV4-2	TGTGCCAGCAGCTTGCCAGGGCCCTCTGGAAACACCATATATTTT	CASSLPGPSGNTIYF
.	.	TRBJ2-7	11	TRBV29-1	TGCAGCGTCGGAAACGGGTACGAGCAGTACTTC	CSVGNGYEQYF
TRBD1	.	TRBJ1-2	15	TRBV5-4	TGTGCCAGCAGTTCCCCGACAGGGCCAGGGGGGGGCTACACCTTC	CASSSPTGPGGGYTF
TRBD2	.	TRBJ2-1	20	TRBV5-1	TGCGCCAGCAGCTCTGGACTAGCGGGAGGGTTGGGATACAACTACAATGAGCAGTTCTTC	CASSSGLAGGLGYNYNEQFF
TRBD2	.	TRBJ2-1	13	TRBV28	TGTGCCAGCAGGGCGGGAGGAATCAATGAGCAGTTCTTC	CASRAGGINEQFF
TRBD2	.	TRBJ2-1	16	TRBV4-1	TGCGCCAGCAGCCAGACCGGGACTAGCGGGATGAGTGAGCAGTTCTTC	CASSQTGTSGMSEQFF
.	.	TRBJ1-5	11	TRBV6-4	TGTGCCAGCAGTGTAGGGGGGCCCCAGCATTTT	CASSVGGPQHF
.	.	TRBJ2-1	14	TRBV4-1	TGCGCCAGCAGCCAAGTCGAACTTGACAATGAGCAGTTCTTC	CASSQVELDNEQFF
.	.	TRBJ2-3	13	TRBV7-2	TGTGCCAGCAGCTTGGACTTCGGAGATACGCAGTATTTT	CASSLDFGDTQYF
TRBD1	.	TRBJ1-1	14	TRBV11-2	TGTGCCAGCAGCTTTGGACAGGGGAGCACTGAAGCTTTCTTT	CASSFGQGSTEAFF
.	.	TRBJ2-7	12	TRBV28	TGTGCCACCAAGGAGGGACAGTACGAGCAGTACTTC	CATKEGQYEQYF
.	.	TRBJ2-7	13	TRBV5-1	TGCGCCAGCAGCTTGACTCCCCTCTACGAGCAGTACTTC	CASSLTPLYEQYF
.	.	TRBJ1-2	16	TRBV27	TGTGCCAGCAGTTTATCGGGGGGAGTACGGGGGGTTGGCTACACCTTC	CASSLSGGVRGVGYTF
.	.	TRBJ2-7	15	TRBV19	TGTGCCAGTAGTATCAGGGCACAGATCTCCTACGAGCAGTACTTC	CASSIRAQISYEQYF
TRBD1	.	TRBJ1-2	13	TRBV11-2	TGTGCCAGCAGCCCTACAGGGGACTATGGCTACACCTTC	CASSPTGDYGYTF
.	.	TRBJ2-1	15	TRBV6-1	TGTGCCAGCAGCCCAGACATACACAGGAGCAATGAGCAGTTCTTC	CASSPDIHRSNEQFF
.	.	TRBJ2-6	16	TRBV28	TGTGCCAGCAGTGTAGGACTGATCTCTGGGGCCAACGTCCTGACTTTC	CASSVGLISGANVLTF
.	.	TRBJ2-7	13	TRBV13	TGTGCCAGCAGCTTAGTACGCGGGTACGAGCAGTACTTC	CASSLVRGYEQYF
TRBD2	.	TRBJ2-1	17	TRBV7-9	TGTGCCAGCAGTCTTACCCTAGCGGGAGGGTTCTCCGATGAGCAGTTCTTC	CASSLTLAGGFSDEQFF
TRBD2	.	TRBJ2-3	15	TRBV6-5	TGTGCCAGCAACTTAGCGGGGGGCGGCACAGATACGCAGTATTTT	CASNLAGGGTDTQYF
.	.	TRBJ1-4	16	TRBV6-5	TGTGCCAGCAGTTACCGTACATTCGGGACTGTTGAAAAACTGTTTTTT	CASSYRTFGTVEKLFF
.	.	TRBJ2-3	17	TRBV7-9	TGTGCCAGCAGCGTCTTACCATCGGGAGTGGGCACAGATACGCAGTATTTT	CASSVLPSGVGTDTQYF
.	.	TRBJ2-7	15	TRBV6-1	TGTGCCAGCAGTGGTTCCTTACAGTTTTTCTACGAGCAGTACTTC	CASSGSLQFFYEQYF
.	.	TRBJ2-7	16	TRBV6-1	TGTGCCAGCAGTGAATTTATCGAGACAGTGAACTACGAGCAGTACTTC	CASSEFIETVNYEQYF
TRBD1	.	TRBJ2-7	14	TRBV5-6	TGTGCCAGCAGCTTGACAGGGGTCTTGTACGAGCAGTACTTC	CASSLTGVLYEQYF
.	.	TRBJ2-1	12	TRBV7-8	TGTGCCAGCAGCATCTATTATGGTGAGCAGTTCTTC	CASSIYYGEQFF
TRBD1	.	TRBJ1-1	17	TRBV27	TGTGCCAGCAGCCTCAGGGGGAACAGGGGCATGAACACTGAAGCTTTCTTT	CASSLRGNRGMNTEAFF